Listed here are 2 T cell receptor beta chains from one sample, sequenced in a study of T cell repertoires in cytomegalovirus infection. TCRdb reprocessed the reads via MiXCR and lists one record per CDR3 protein. The table has about 770,000 distinct CDR3 sequences, around 29% seen once. For these TCRs, the target antigens are not known. Specimen: cultured CD8+ T cells from PBMCs, collected from culture after CMV antigen stimulation. The receptors were sampled from a human donor in good health (CMV status not recorded). Some clones in this sample may be carry-over from other donors' samples.

This chain links TRBV7-2 with TRBJ2-5, with 11 bases that match TRBD2. The CDR3 covers 18 residues. Trimming took 0 bases from V and 5 from J; bases not matched to a gene: 11. Germline V gene data show CDR1 as SGHTA and CDR2 as FQGNSA. The chain's CDR3 is CASSLAGLAGGHRETQYF. Here the CDR3 DNA reads TGTGCCAGCAGCTTAGCGGGCCTAGCGGGGGGTCATAGGGAGACCCAGTACTTC. The whole variable domain, filled in from reference TRBV7-2 and TRBJ2-5, reads GAGVSQSPSNKVTEKGKDVELRCDPISGHTALYWYRQSLGQGLEFLIYFQGNSAPDKSGLPSDRFSAERTGGSVSTLTIQRTQQEDSAVYLCASSLAGLAGGHRETQYFGPGTRLLVL.

The chain has TRBV11-3 and TRBJ1-3; D gene ambiguous. Germline CDR1 reads SGHNT; CDR2 reads YENEEA. Trimming removed 2 bases from V and 6 bases from J, with 11 bases in between. The CDR3 covers 14 residues. The CDR3 sequence is CASSLRTDLNTIYF. CDR3 in DNA: TGTGCCAGCAGCTTAAGGACGGACTTAAACACCATATATTTT.